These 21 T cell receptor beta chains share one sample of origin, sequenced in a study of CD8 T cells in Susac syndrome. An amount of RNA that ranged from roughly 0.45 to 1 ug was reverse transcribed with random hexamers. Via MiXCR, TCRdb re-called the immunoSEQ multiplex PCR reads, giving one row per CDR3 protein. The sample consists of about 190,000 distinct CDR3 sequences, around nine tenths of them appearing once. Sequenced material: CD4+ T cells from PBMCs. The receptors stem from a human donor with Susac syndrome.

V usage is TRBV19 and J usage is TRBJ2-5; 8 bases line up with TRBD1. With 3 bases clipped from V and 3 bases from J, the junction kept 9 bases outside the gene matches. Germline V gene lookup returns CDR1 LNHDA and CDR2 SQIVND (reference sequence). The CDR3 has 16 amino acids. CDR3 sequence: CASSILGADREETQYF. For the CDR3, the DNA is TGTGCCAGTAGTATTCTAGGAGCGGACAGGGAAGAGACCCAGTACTTC. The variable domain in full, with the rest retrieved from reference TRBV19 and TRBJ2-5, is DGGITQSPKYLFRKEGQNVTLSCEQNLNHDAMYWYRQDPGQGLRLIYYSQIVNDFQKGDIAEGYSVSREKKESFPLTVTSAQKNPTAFYLCASSILGADREETQYFGPGTRLLVL.

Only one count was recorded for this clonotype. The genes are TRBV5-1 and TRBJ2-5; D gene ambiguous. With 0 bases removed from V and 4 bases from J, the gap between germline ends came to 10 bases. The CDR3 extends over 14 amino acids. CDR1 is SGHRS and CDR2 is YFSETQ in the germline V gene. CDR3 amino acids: CASSLEGNGETQYF. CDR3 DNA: TGCGCCAGCAGCTTGGAAGGGAATGGAGAGACCCAGTACTTC.

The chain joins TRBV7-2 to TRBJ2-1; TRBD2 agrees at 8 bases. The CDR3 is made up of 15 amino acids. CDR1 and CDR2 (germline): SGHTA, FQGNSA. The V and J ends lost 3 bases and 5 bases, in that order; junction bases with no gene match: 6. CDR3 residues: CASSLGSGVDNEQFF. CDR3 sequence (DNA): TGTGCCAGCAGCTTGGGTAGCGGGGTGGACAATGAGCAGTTCTTC. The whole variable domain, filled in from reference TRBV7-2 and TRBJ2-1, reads GAGVSQSPSNKVTEKGKDVELRCDPISGHTALYWYRQSLGQGLEFLIYFQGNSAPDKSGLPSDRFSAERTGGSVSTLTIQRTQQEDSAVYLCASSLGSGVDNEQFFGPGTRLTVL.

The CDR3 sequence is CASSPRTLGASPLHF. As DNA, the CDR3 is TGTGCCAGCAGCCCCCGTACACTGGGAGCGTCACCCCTCCACTTT. The chain links TRBV7-3 to TRBJ1-6, with no clear D. Germline V gene sequence: CDR1 SGHTA, CDR2 FQGTGA. Trimming took off 5 bases at V and 10 bases at J, with 18 bases between the two ends. The CDR3 runs 15 residues.

CDR3: CASSHHKIGTELYNEQFF. Here the CDR3 DNA reads TGCGCCAGCAGCCATCACAAGATCGGGACAGAGCTTTACAATGAGCAGTTCTTC. The chain is built from TRBV4-1 and TRBJ2-1; 7 nucleotides agree with TRBD1. CDR1 is MGHRA and CDR2 is YSYEKL in the germline V gene. This CDR3 has 18 residues. The ends lost 3 bases at V and 4 bases at J; junction bases unmatched: 15.

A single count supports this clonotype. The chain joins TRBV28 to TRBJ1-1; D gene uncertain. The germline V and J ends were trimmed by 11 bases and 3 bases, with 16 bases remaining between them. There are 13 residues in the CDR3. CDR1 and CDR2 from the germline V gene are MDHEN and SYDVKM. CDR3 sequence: CAGRMREDTEAFF. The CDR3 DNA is TGTGCCGGGAGAATGAGGGAGGACACTGAAGCTTTCTTT.

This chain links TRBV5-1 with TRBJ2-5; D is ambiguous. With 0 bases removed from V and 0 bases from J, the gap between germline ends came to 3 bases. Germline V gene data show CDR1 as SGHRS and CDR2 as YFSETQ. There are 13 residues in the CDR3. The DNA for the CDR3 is TGCGCCAGCAGCTTGGAGTACCAAGAGACCCAGTACTTC. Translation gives CASSLEYQETQYF. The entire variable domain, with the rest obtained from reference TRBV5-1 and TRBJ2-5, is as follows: KAGVTQTPRYLIKTRGQQVTLSCSPISGHRSVSWYQQTPGQGLQFLFEYFSETQRNKGNFPGRFSGRQFSNSRSEMNVSTLELGDSALYLCASSLEYQETQYFGPGTRLLVL.

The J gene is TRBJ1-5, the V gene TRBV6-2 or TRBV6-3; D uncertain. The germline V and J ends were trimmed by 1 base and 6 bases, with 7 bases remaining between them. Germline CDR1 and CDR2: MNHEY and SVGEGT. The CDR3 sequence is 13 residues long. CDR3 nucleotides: TGTGCCAGCAGTTACTTCTCGGGTCAGCCCCAGCATTTT. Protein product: CASSYFSGQPQHF.

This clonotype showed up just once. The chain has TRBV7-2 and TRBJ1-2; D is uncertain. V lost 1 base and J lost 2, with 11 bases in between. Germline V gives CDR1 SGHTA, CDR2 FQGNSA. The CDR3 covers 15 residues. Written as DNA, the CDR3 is TGTGCCAGCAGCTTAGGTTCACAGCCAAACTATGGCTACACCTTC. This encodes CASSLGSQPNYGYTF.

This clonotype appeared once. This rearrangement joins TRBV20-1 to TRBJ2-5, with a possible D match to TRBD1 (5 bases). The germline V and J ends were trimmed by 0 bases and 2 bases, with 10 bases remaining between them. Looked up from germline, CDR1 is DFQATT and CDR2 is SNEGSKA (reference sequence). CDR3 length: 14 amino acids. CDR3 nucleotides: TGCAGTGCTAGAGAGAGCCAGGGTCAAGAGACCCAGTACTTC. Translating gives CSARESQGQETQYF.

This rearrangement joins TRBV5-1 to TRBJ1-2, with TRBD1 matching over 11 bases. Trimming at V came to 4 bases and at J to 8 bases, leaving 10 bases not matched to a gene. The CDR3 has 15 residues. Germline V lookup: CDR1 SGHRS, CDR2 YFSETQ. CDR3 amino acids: CASSSGQGASEGYTF. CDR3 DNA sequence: TGCGCCAGCAGCAGCGGACAGGGGGCCTCGGAGGGCTACACCTTC.

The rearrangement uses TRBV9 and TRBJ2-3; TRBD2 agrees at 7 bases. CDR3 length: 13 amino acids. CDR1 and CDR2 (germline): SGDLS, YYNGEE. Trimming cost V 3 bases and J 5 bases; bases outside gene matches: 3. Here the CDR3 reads CASSATSVDTQYF. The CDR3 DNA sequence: TGTGCCAGCAGCGCCACTAGCGTAGATACGCAGTATTTT.

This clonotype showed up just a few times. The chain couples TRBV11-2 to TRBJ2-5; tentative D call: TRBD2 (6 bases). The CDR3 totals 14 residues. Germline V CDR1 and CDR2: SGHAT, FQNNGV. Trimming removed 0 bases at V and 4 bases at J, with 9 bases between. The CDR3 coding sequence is TGTGCCAGCAGCTTAGAGGGGGGAGTAGAGACCCAGTACTTC. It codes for CASSLEGGVETQYF.

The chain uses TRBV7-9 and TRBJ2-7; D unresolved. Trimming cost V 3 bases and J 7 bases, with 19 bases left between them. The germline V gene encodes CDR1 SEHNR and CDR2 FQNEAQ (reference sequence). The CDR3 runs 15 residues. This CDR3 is CASSFPTPPLEEQYF. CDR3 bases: TGTGCCAGCAGCTTCCCGACCCCACCTTTAGAGGAGCAGTACTTC.

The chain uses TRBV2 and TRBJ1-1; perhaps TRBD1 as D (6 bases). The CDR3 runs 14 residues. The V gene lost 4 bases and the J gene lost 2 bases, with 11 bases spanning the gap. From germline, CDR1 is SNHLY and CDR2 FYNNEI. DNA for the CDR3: TGTGCCAGCAGTGTTCAGGGGTCCAACACTGAAGCTTTCTTT. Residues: CASSVQGSNTEAFF. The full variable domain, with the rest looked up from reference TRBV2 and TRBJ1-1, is EPEVTQTPSHQVTQMGQEVILRCVPISNHLYFYWYRQILGQKVEFLVSFYNNEISEKSEIFDDQFSVERPDGSNFTLKIRSTKLEDSAMYFCASSVQGSNTEAFFGQGTRLTVV.

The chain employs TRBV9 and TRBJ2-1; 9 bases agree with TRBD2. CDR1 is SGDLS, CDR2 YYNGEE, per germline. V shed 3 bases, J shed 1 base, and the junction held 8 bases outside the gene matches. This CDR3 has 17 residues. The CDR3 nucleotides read TGTGCCAGCAGCGCTCTCCAGCGGGGGGTTTCCTACAATGAGCAGTTCTTC. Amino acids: CASSALQRGVSYNEQFF. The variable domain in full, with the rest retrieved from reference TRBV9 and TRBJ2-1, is DSGVTQTPKHLITATGQRVTLRCSPRSGDLSVYWYQQSLDQGLQFLIQYYNGEERAKGNILERFSAQQFPDLHSELNLSSLELGDSALYFCASSALQRGVSYNEQFFGPGTRLTVL.

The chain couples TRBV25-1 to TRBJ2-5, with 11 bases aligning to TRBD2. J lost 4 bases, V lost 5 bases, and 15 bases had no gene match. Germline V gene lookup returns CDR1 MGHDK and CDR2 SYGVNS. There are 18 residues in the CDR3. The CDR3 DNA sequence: TGTGCCAGCAGTCCCCTCGGAGGGCTAGCGGGGGGATCAGAGACCCAGTACTTC. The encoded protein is CASSPLGGLAGGSETQYF.

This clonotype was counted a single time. Written as DNA, the CDR3 is TGTGCCAGCAGCCACTACCGGGACAGAAACACCGGGGAGCTGTTTTTT. This translates into CASSHYRDRNTGELFF. The V and J genes are TRBV7-9 and TRBJ2-2, with 7 nucleotides matching TRBD1. Per the germline V gene, CDR1 is SEHNR and CDR2 is FQNEAQ (reference sequence). The CDR3 runs to 16 residues. V gave up 5 bases and J gave up 2 bases; unmatched junction bases: 8.

CDR3: CASSRRPGLASPDTQYF. The CDR3 nucleotides are TGTGCCAGCAGTCGAAGACCGGGACTAGCTTCCCCAGATACGCAGTATTTT. The chain links TRBV9 to TRBJ2-3; TRBD2 aligns across 9 bases. In germline, CDR1 is SGDLS, CDR2 YYNGEE. V gave up 5 bases and J gave up 4 bases; unmatched junction bases: 14. The CDR3 covers 17 residues.

The DNA of the CDR3 is TGCGCCAGCAGCCCGGGATTTAGCTCCTACGAGCAGTACTTC. Protein: CASSPGFSSYEQYF. V usage is TRBV5-1 and J usage is TRBJ2-7, with D tentatively TRBD2 (5 bases). CDR1 is SGHRS, CDR2 YFSETQ, per germline. The germline V and J ends were trimmed by 4 bases and 0 bases, with 11 bases remaining between them. The CDR3 is 14 amino acids.

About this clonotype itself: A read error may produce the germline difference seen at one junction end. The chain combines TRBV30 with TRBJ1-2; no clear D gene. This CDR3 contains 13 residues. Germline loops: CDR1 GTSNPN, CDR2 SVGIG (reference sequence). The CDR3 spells CAWSPAGNFGYTF. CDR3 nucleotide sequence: TGTGCCTGGAGTCCTGCGGGGAACTTTGGCTACACCTTC.